Below, one T cell receptor beta chain is given with its context. The antigen this receptor binds is unknown. No much larger clonotype is one base removed from it; base qualities were not supplied. This sample was included in a study of PD-L1 blockade in urothelial cancer (TCRdb year 2017). Study-wide context: Every patient began therapy at some point between 2013 and 2015 and was given atezolizumab 1,200 mg intravenously every 3 weeks. Durable clinical benefit was defined as progression-free survival longer than 6 months, and TCR features were also tested against progression-free and overall survival. Blood samples yielded a median of about 150,000 T cells and roughly 83,000 unique TCRs, with median clonality roughly 0.085. Pretreatment tumor samples, along with matched peripheral blood collected serially before and after atezolizumab treatment, underwent TCR sequencing. In the same patients, whole exome sequencing and RNA sequencing of pretreatment tumors were performed in addition to TCR sequencing. Durable clinical benefit was achieved by nine patients but not by the remaining 20. Patients had an ECOG performance status of 0 or 1 and had received between 0 and 3 prior chemotherapy regimens. The study was an exploratory multi-omic analysis of somatic, immune and clinical correlates of response to PD-L1 blockade with atezolizumab in urothelial cancer. Under 30 patients had pretreatment blood TCR-seq, some 25 had at least one posttreatment blood collection, and some 25 had tumor TCR-seq. About 85% of the roughly 29 patients were identified as males with urothelial cancer of bladder origin, and a prior smoking history was reported by 18 of 29 patients. Blood samples were analyzed at two time points: 3 weeks after treatment start (second dose) and 6 weeks after treatment start.

Spanning cysteine to phenylalanine, the CDR3 consists of 15 amino acids. Of the read, only the CDR3 DNA is kept; its 45 bases are in frame from base 1. Synthetic TCR analog templates were spiked into each PCR to estimate absolute template abundance from read counts. TCRbeta CDR3 regions were amplified from genomic DNA with bias-controlled V and J gene primers using the immunoSEQ assay. Sequencing of rearranged TCRbeta segments was performed at approximately 20X coverage. For the original study's pipeline: Sequencing errors were corrected by clustering and CDR3s were annotated against IMGT to assign V, D and J genes. Out-of-frame and stop-codon sequences were excluded, and only productive TCRbeta rearrangements were used in downstream analyses. Clonality was computed as one minus Shannon entropy normalized by the log of the number of unique productive sequences. Fisher's exact test with Benjamini-Hochberg correction, at a threshold of adjusted p below 0.01, was used to find clones that differed between time points or between blood and tumor. This is the immuneACCESS table as TCRdb keeps it, with only in-frame sequences that have V and J called. A part of the clones is gone; compared with another copy, unresolved V genes explain less than half, and the rest is unexplained. D and trimming were read from the DNA, whereas the V and J calls and clone size are those reported in that table. The table for this sample lists fewer than 25,000 clones; around nine tenths of them were counted only once. 3% to 3.5% of the sample is taken by the ten largest.

General conclusions and limits of the study: Because of the small sample size (n ≈ 29) and the many exploratory analyses performed, the results are intended to be regarded as hypothesis-generating. Improved progression-free and overall survival was found to be associated with pretreatment peripheral blood TCR clonality below the median. Patients with durable benefit showed greater expansion of tumor-associated TCR clones in peripheral blood 3 weeks after starting treatment (n ≈ 21, p = 0.022).

The cohort included under 35 patients with locally advanced or metastatic urothelial carcinoma who were treated at Memorial Sloan Kettering on a trial protocol. Peripheral blood mononuclear cells were collected from each patient pretreatment and during treatment, giving between 1 and 8 total time points per patient. The Qiagen DNeasy Blood extraction kit was used to purify genomic DNA from total PBMCs and tumor samples. PBMCs were collected pretreatment and during treatment, and were isolated and stored as previously described. This TCR was sampled from a man between 45 and 60 years old with urothelial cancer. The chain is made from TRBV21-1 and TRBJ1-1; TRBD1, the table's D call, lacks a check against the DNA. TRBV21-1 has pseudogene status. Sequencing was performed on PBMCs, taken around atezolizumab (anti-PD-L1) treatment. CDR3 protein: CASSKIAGVNTEAFF. The DNA is as follows: TGTGCCAGCAGCAAAATCGCAGGGGTGAACACTGAAGCTTTCTTT.